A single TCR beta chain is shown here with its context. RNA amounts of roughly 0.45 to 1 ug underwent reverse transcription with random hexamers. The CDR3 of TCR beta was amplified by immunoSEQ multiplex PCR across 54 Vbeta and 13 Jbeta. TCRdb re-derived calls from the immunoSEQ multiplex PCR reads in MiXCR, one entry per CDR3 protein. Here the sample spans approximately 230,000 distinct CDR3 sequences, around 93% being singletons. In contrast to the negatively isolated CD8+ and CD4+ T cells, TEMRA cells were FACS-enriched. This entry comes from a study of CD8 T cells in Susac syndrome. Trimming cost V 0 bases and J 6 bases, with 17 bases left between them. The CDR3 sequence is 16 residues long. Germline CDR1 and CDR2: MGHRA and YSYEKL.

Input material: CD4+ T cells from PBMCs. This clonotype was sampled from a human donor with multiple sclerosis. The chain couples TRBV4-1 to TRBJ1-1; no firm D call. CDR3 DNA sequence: TGCGCCAGCAGCCAAGAATTTGGGAGAGTTGGGTCTGAAGCTTTCTTT. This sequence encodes CASSQEFGRVGSEAFF.